Below, 30 T cell receptor beta chains from the same sample are listed, as sequenced in a study of T cell responses to AZD1222 COVID-19 vaccine. The method was immunoSEQ multiplex PCR; TCRdb's version includes in-frame clones alone and lacks a portion of them. The sample records more than 150,000 clones, 75% to 90% being singletons. The input for sequencing was peripheral blood, taken on day 0 of AZD1222 vaccination. The receptors here all came from an adult in good health.

The chain couples TRBV7-3 to TRBJ2-2; D call uncertain. The CDR3 extends over 13 amino acids. Germline V CDR1 and CDR2: SGHTA, FQGTGA. V was clipped by 3 bases and J by 6 bases, with 8 bases between them. The CDR3 DNA sequence: TGTGCCAGCAGCTTCAGTTCGGCCGGGGAGCTGTTTTTT. It yields the protein CASSFSSAGELFF.

The gene calls are TRBV9 and TRBJ2-3; 7 nucleotides agree with TRBD2. The V and J ends lost 2 bases and 2 bases, in that order; junction bases with no gene match: 11. Germline CDR1 SGDLS, CDR2 YYNGEE. The CDR3 spans 17 residues. The CDR3 region is CASSVSMGGTVTDTQYF. CDR3 nucleotide sequence: TGTGCCAGCAGCGTGAGTATGGGGGGGACCGTCACAGATACGCAGTATTTT.

The V and J genes are TRBV19 and TRBJ2-2; TRBD1 might be the D (5 bases). CDR3 length: 15 amino acids. From germline, CDR1 is LNHDA and CDR2 SQIVND (reference sequence). V lost 3 bases and J 0 bases, leaving 8 bases between the germline ends. The CDR3, as DNA: TGTGCCAGTAGTATGGGGCTTACGAACACCGGGGAGCTGTTTTTT. It encodes CASSMGLTNTGELFF.

The gene calls are TRBV3-1 (or the pseudogene TRBV3-2) and TRBJ1-5; TRBD1 agrees at 7 bases. This CDR3 is built from 15 residues. Looked up from germline, CDR1 is LGHDT and CDR2 is YNNKEL (reference sequence). V was clipped by 0 bases and J by 7 bases; unmatched bases: 6. The CDR3 loop is CASSQDTGEGQPQHF. In nucleotides, the CDR3 is TGTGCCAGCAGCCAAGATACAGGGGAAGGGCAGCCCCAGCATTTT.

V usage is TRBV7-2 and J usage is TRBJ1-2; no reliable D call. Trimming pared 5 bases from V and 0 bases from J, leaving 13 bases between. The CDR3 runs 15 residues. Germline V gene sequence: CDR1 SGHTA, CDR2 FQGNSA. CDR3 residues: CASSRTVVANYGYTF. CDR3 sequence (DNA): TGTGCCAGCAGCCGCACAGTGGTAGCTAACTATGGCTACACCTTC. Complete variable domain (other parts from reference TRBV7-2 and TRBJ1-2): GAGVSQSPSNKVTEKGKDVELRCDPISGHTALYWYRQSLGQGLEFLIYFQGNSAPDKSGLPSDRFSAERTGGSVSTLTIQRTQQEDSAVYLCASSRTVVANYGYTFGSGTRLTVV.

This chain joins TRBV4-1 and TRBJ1-6; D is unclear. V lost 2 bases, J lost 0 bases, and 14 bases lay in between. Germline CDR1 reads MGHRA; CDR2 reads YSYEKL. The CDR3 runs 18 residues. For the CDR3, the DNA is TGCGCCAGCAGCCAATACTCTGGGAAGGGCTCCTATAATTCACCCCTCCACTTT. This encodes CASSQYSGKGSYNSPLHF.

The chain joins TRBV10-3 to TRBJ2-7; 9 bases are a match to TRBD1. The trim removed 4 bases at V and 12 bases at J, leaving 10 bases unmatched. The V gene's germline CDR1 is ENHRY and CDR2 SYGVKD. There are 13 residues in the CDR3. The CDR3 reads CAISGISGTGPYF. CDR3 DNA: TGTGCCATCAGTGGGATCTCCGGGACAGGGCCGTACTTC.

The count of this clone is one. The chain uses TRBV24-1 and TRBJ1-2; unclear D gene. There are 14 residues in the CDR3. V was shortened by 5 bases and J by 4 bases, with 13 bases between the two germline ends. Germline V gene data show CDR1 as KGHDR and CDR2 as SFDVKD. The CDR3 DNA is TGTGCCACCAGTGGTCTGGAAGTGGGCTATGGCTACACCTTC. Its protein product is CATSGLEVGYGYTF.

J is TRBJ2-3 and V is TRBV24-1, with 8 nucleotides matching TRBD1. CDR3 size: 13 residues. The V and J ends lost 7 bases and 4 bases, in that order; junction bases with no gene match: 3. The germline V gene has CDR1 KGHDR and CDR2 SFDVKD. The CDR3 region is CATRQGASDTQYF. CDR3 sequence (DNA): TGTGCCACCAGGCAGGGGGCATCAGATACGCAGTATTTT.

The chain combines TRBV21-1 with TRBJ2-1. TRBV21-1 is marked as a pseudogene. CDR3 size: 12 residues. The CDR3 DNA reads TGTGCCAGGGACGGACCCTACAATGAGCAGTTCTTC. Amino acid sequence: CARDGPYNEQFF.

CDR3 sequence (DNA): TGTGCCAGCAGCTTAGGGGGAGGAACTGATAACTATGGCTACACCTTC. This sequence encodes CASSLGGGTDNYGYTF. The genes are TRBV7-2 and TRBJ1-2; D uncertain. The CDR3 spans 16 residues. Trimming took 1 base from V and 1 from J, leaving 13 bases between them. Germline V gives CDR1 SGHTA, CDR2 FQGNSA.

This clone was found once. The J gene is TRBJ2-1, the V gene TRBV6-4, with TRBD1 identical over 10 bases. The CDR3 loop spans 15 amino acids. V was pared by 6 bases and J by 8 bases, with 10 bases of the junction left unmatched. Germline V CDR1 and CDR2: MRHNA, SNTAGT. CDR3 sequence (DNA): TGTGCCAGCAGCAGAGAGACAGGGGGCATTCATGAGCAGTTCTTC. It encodes CASSRETGGIHEQFF.

V is TRBV13 and J is TRBJ2-2; no reliable D call. The V gene's germline CDR1 is PRHDT and CDR2 FYEKMQ (reference sequence). The V gene lost 4 bases and the J gene lost 4 bases, with 13 bases spanning the gap. The CDR3 covers 15 residues. CDR3 sequence (DNA): TGTGCCAGCAGCTCTTTAGTAGTTGCCACCGGGGAGCTGTTTTTT. Translated, it gives CASSSLVVATGELFF. Full variable domain (outside the CDR3, taken from reference TRBV13 and TRBJ2-2): AAGVIQSPRHLIKEKRETATLKCYPIPRHDTVYWYQQGPGQDPQFLISFYEKMQSDKGSIPDRFSAQQFSDYHSELNMSSLELGDSALYFCASSSLVVATGELFFGEGSRLTVL.

The chain combines TRBV7-9 with TRBJ1-2, with TRBD1 matching 7 bases. The ends lost 5 bases at V and 2 bases at J; junction bases unmatched: 5. The length of the CDR3 is 14 residues. Germline-derived CDR1 and CDR2 are SEHNR and FQNEAQ (reference sequence). The CDR3 protein is CASSPGGENYGYTF. CDR3 nucleotide sequence: TGTGCCAGCAGCCCAGGGGGGGAGAACTATGGCTACACCTTC.

The chain carries TRBV7-2 and TRBJ2-6; no firm D call. With 1 base removed from V and 0 bases from J, the gap between germline ends came to 10 bases. The CDR3 runs 17 residues. Germline lookup yields CDR1 SGHTA and CDR2 FQGNSA. The CDR3 reads CASSLVGQFSGANVLTF. In DNA, the CDR3 is TGTGCCAGCAGCTTAGTGGGCCAGTTCTCTGGGGCCAACGTCCTGACTTTC.

The V and J genes are TRBV7-2 and TRBJ2-7, with no clear D. V lost 0 bases, J lost 13 bases, and 13 bases lay in between. CDR3 length equals 12 residues. Looked up from germline, CDR1 is SGHTA and CDR2 is FQGNSA. Written as DNA, the CDR3 is TGTGCCAGCAGCTTAGCGCGGAACGACGCTTACTTC. It translates to CASSLARNDAYF.

The chain carries TRBV7-9 and TRBJ1-5, with unresolved D. This CDR3 comprises 12 residues. V shed 2 bases and J shed 6 bases, with 5 bases lying between them. Germline-derived CDR1 and CDR2 are SEHNR and FQNEAQ (reference sequence). The CDR3 region has the DNA TGTGCCAGCAGCTTAATTGGTCAGCCCCAGCATTTT. This sequence encodes CASSLIGQPQHF.

The chain couples TRBV2 to TRBJ1-1; TRBD1 is a possible D gene (5 bases). Germline V gives CDR1 SNHLY, CDR2 FYNNEI. The V and J ends lost 8 bases and 0 bases respectively, with 10 bases between them. The CDR3 loop spans 13 amino acids. The DNA for the CDR3 is TGTGCCAGCCGAGACAGCTTGAACACTGAAGCTTTCTTT. It encodes CASRDSLNTEAFF.

The chain carries TRBV27 and TRBJ2-3; D remains ambiguous. CDR1 is MNHEY, CDR2 SMNVEV, per germline (reference sequence). V was cut by 9 bases and J by 2 bases, with 15 bases left in between. The CDR3 contains 14 residues. CDR3: CASKAGSYTDTQYF. The CDR3 DNA reads as TGTGCCAGTAAGGCCGGGTCTTACACAGATACGCAGTATTTT.

This clone was observed once. This rearrangement joins TRBV28 to TRBJ1-1, with 8 positions matching TRBD1. The length of the CDR3 is 12 residues. The V segment lost 6 bases and the J segment 11 bases; nucleotides outside the gene matches: 8. Germline lookup yields CDR1 MDHEN and CDR2 SYDVKM. The CDR3 loop is CASSPWTGSAFF. CDR3 DNA: TGTGCCAGCAGCCCTTGGACAGGGTCGGCTTTCTTT.

On this clone itself: Other nucleotide sequences in the sample specify the same CDR3. The J gene is TRBJ2-1, the V gene TRBV5-1; 14 nucleotides match TRBD2. Germline CDR1 is SGHRS and CDR2 is YFSETQ. This CDR3 comprises 16 residues. With V trimmed by 4 bases and J by 3 bases, 3 bases remained unmatched. The CDR3 reads CASSPGTSGGYNEQFF. The DNA for the CDR3 is TGCGCCAGCAGCCCTGGGACTAGCGGGGGCTACAATGAGCAGTTCTTC.

The chain employs TRBV7-3 and TRBJ1-2; 8 bases map to TRBD1. With V trimmed by 5 bases and J by 3 bases, 2 bases remained unmatched. This CDR3 has 13 amino acids. Germline V gives CDR1 SGHTA, CDR2 FQGTGA. CDR3 residues: CASSVDRDYGYTF. The CDR3 coding sequence is TGTGCCAGCAGCGTGGACAGGGACTATGGCTACACCTTC.

The chain recombines TRBV27 with TRBJ1-6; possibly TRBD1 for D (6 bases). The CDR3 covers 14 residues. Germline V lookup: CDR1 MNHEY, CDR2 SMNVEV (reference sequence). With 5 bases removed from V and 8 bases from J, the gap between germline ends came to 13 bases. As DNA, the CDR3 is TGTGCCAGCAGTCGCCGACAGGACCATTCACCCCTCCACTTT. Protein product: CASSRRQDHSPLHF.

The chain links TRBV19 to TRBJ1-4; D is perhaps TRBD1 (5 bases). The V end lost 5 bases, the J end lost 12 bases, and 13 bases lay between the germline ends. Per germline, CDR1 LNHDA and CDR2 SQIVND (reference sequence). The length of the CDR3 is 12 residues. CDR3 amino acids: CASSPRGGELFF. CDR3 DNA sequence: TGTGCCAGTAGTCCCCGGGGGGGGGAACTGTTTTTT. Supplemented by reference TRBV19 and TRBJ1-4, the full variable domain reads DGGITQSPKYLFRKEGQNVTLSCEQNLNHDAMYWYRQDPGQGLRLIYYSQIVNDFQKGDIAEGYSVSREKKESFPLTVTSAQKNPTAFYLCASSPRGGELFFGSGTQLSVL.

The chain combines TRBV24-1 with TRBJ1-2, with D possibly TRBD1 on 5 matching bases. V gave up 5 bases and J gave up 6 bases, with 15 bases separating them. There are 14 residues in the CDR3. The germline V gene encodes CDR1 KGHDR and CDR2 SFDVKD. Here the CDR3 DNA reads TGTGCCACCAGTGGGACGGGGCAGAGAGATGGCTACACCTTC. This translates into CATSGTGQRDGYTF.

For this clone: Other DNA sequences in the sample encode the same CDR3. This chain uses TRBV29-1 with TRBJ1-5; TRBD1 is a possible D gene (5 bases). The CDR3 has 13 amino acids. V was pared by 4 bases and J by 0 bases, with 7 bases between. Per the germline V gene, CDR1 is SQVTM and CDR2 is ANQGSEA. DNA of the CDR3: TGCAGCGTTGCCAGGGATAGCAATCAGCCCCAGCATTTT. Translating it yields CSVARDSNQPQHF.

The chain employs TRBV6-5 and TRBJ1-2; D not certain. There are 14 residues in the CDR3. The germline V gene encodes CDR1 MNHEY and CDR2 SVGAGI. V was shortened by 0 bases and J by 2 bases, with 7 bases between the two germline ends. DNA for the CDR3: TGTGCCAGCAGTTACTCGGTGGGCAACTATGGCTACACCTTC. It translates to CASSYSVGNYGYTF.

This chain connects TRBV9 to TRBJ2-3; D is ambiguous. Trimming left V 0 bases short and J 1 base short, with 9 bases between. Germline lookup yields CDR1 SGDLS and CDR2 YYNGEE. The CDR3 loop spans 15 amino acids. The CDR3 loop reads CASSVGGSRTDTQYF. The CDR3 nucleotides are TGTGCCAGCAGCGTAGGAGGATCCCGCACAGATACGCAGTATTTT.

V gene TRBV4-3 combines with J gene TRBJ1-6; D gene unclear. V was pared by 0 bases and J by 8 bases, with 14 bases between. CDR1 is LGHNA, CDR2 YSLEER, per germline. This CDR3 is built from 16 residues. The CDR3 region is CASSQDFSTRDSPLHF. The CDR3 DNA reads TGCGCCAGCAGCCAAGATTTTAGTACTCGGGATTCACCCCTCCACTTT.

In the case of this clone: This sample includes further DNA sequences coding for the same CDR3. This sequence joins TRBV9 and TRBJ2-7; 9 bases align to TRBD2. With 4 bases clipped from V and 3 bases from J, the junction kept 5 bases outside the gene matches. The CDR3 is 14 amino acids. The germline V gene encodes CDR1 SGDLS and CDR2 YYNGEE. CDR3 nucleotides: TGTGCCAGCAGCCCGCGGGGGGGCAGCTACGAGCAGTACTTC. This encodes CASSPRGGSYEQYF.